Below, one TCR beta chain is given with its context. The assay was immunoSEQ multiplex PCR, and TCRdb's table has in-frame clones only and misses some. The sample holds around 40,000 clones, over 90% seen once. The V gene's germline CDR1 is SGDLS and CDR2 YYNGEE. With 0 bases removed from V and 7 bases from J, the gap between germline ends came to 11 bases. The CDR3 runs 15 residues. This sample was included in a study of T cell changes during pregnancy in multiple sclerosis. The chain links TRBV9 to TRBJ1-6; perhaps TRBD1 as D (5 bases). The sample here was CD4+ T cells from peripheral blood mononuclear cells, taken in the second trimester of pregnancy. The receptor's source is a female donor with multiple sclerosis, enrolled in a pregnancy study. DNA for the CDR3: TGTGCCAGCAGCGTAGCCCCAGGGCTAAATTCACCCCTCCACTTT. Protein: CASSVAPGLNSPLHF.